At least ten counts were recorded for the clone carrying this T cell receptor (beta chain). The antigen is undetermined. This beta chain came through as a stray read in a library set up for alpha chains, and its size says little. This CDR3 has 13 amino acids. V was clipped by 2 bases and J by 0 bases, with 5 bases between them. Germline CDR1 MNHEY, CDR2 SVGAGI. These data are taken from a study of spatial heterogeneity in lung cancer. Study results and caveats: Counts of expanded alpha and beta TCRs within tumors tracked the tumor nonsynonymous mutation count. There was tracking of ubiquitous and regional nonsynonymous mutations by the respective counts of ubiquitous and regional expanded TCRs. The study estimated around 7.1% alpha and approximately 14% beta chain coverage of tumor T cells.

As for time point: sample taken at primary tumor resection. Whole RNA from tumor, nontumor lung or frozen PBMC was sequenced unsorted. TCRdb itself ran the 5' RACE reads through MiXCR, one entry per CDR3 protein. This table has 16,000 or so distinct CDR3 sequences, 6% to 7.5% appearing once. Source: lung tumor tissue, taken at surgery. This clonotype originated in a female donor with early-stage non-small cell lung cancer. The genes are TRBV6-5 and TRBJ2-7; D may match TRBD1 or TRBD2 (5 bases each). The CDR3 loop reads CASSYGTSYEQYF. The CDR3 DNA is TGTGCCAGCAGTTACGGGACCTCCTACGAGCAGTACTTC.